Presented here are 30 T cell receptor beta chains from one specimen sequenced in a study of blood T cell repertoires in COVID-19. Measured with immunoSEQ multiplex PCR; TCRdb has only the in-frame clones, and not every one. The profile shows approximately 150,000 clones, about 85% of them singletons. Input material: peripheral blood. These TCRs come from a human donor in a cohort sampled during active COVID-19.

This clone was counted once. This rearrangement joins TRBV5-4 to TRBJ2-5; no reliable D call. Between the trimmed V and J ends, which lost 3 bases and 7 bases, there was a span of 19 bases. The CDR3 runs to 15 residues. Germline V CDR1 and CDR2: SGHNT, YYREEE (reference sequence). CDR3 DNA sequence: TGTGCCAGCAGCTCGGAAACAGCTGGCGAAGTGACCCAGTACTTC. Protein sequence: CASSSETAGEVTQYF.

This clone occurred a few times. The chain has TRBV10-3 and TRBJ1-3; the D gene is possibly TRBD1 (6 bases). The ends were cut back, 8 bases at V and 0 bases at J, with 11 bases in the middle. Germline CDR1 and CDR2: ENHRY and SYGVKD. The CDR3 spans 14 residues. In nucleotides, the CDR3 is TGTGCCATCGGCAGGGGCGTCTCTGGAAACACCATATATTTT. Its protein is CAIGRGVSGNTIYF.

The chain is built from TRBV28 and TRBJ1-5; the D is unclear. Trimming left V 6 bases short and J 9 bases short, with 21 bases between. The CDR3 totals 15 residues. Germline assignment: CDR1 MDHEN and CDR2 SYDVKM. CDR3 sequence (DNA): TGTGCCAGCAGCCTGACCGGTTATGCGGGTCGGCCCCAGCATTTT. Translating gives CASSLTGYAGRPQHF. The complete variable domain, with remaining parts taken from reference TRBV28 and TRBJ1-5, reads DVKVTQSSRYLVKRTGEKVFLECVQDMDHENMFWYRQDPGLGLRLIYFSYDVKMKEKGDIPEGYSVSREKKERFSLILESASTNQTSMYLCASSLTGYAGRPQHFGDGTRLSIL.

This clone was seen a single time. CDR3: CASSVGAGNTEAFF. The CDR3 bases are TGTGCCAGCAGCGTAGGGGCGGGTAACACTGAAGCTTTCTTT. The chain recombines TRBV9 with TRBJ1-1; D is ambiguous. In germline, CDR1 is SGDLS, CDR2 YYNGEE. V shed 0 bases and J shed 2 bases, with 8 bases lying between them. There are 14 residues in the CDR3.

The chain is built from TRBV18 and TRBJ1-5; tentatively, D is TRBD1 (6 bases). Germline V gene data show CDR1 as KGHSH and CDR2 as LQKENI. With 0 bases removed from V and 5 bases from J, the gap between germline ends came to 8 bases. The length of the CDR3 is 14 residues. CDR3 sequence reads: CASSPPPGDQPQHF. CDR3 DNA: TGTGCCAGCTCACCACCTCCAGGGGATCAGCCCCAGCATTTT.

This chain links TRBV24-1 with TRBJ2-5; 9 nucleotides align to TRBD2. The CDR3 contains 15 residues. The germline CDR1 and CDR2 sequences are KGHDR and SFDVKD. Losses at the gene ends were 5 bases for V and 5 bases for J; bases not matched to a gene: 8. The CDR3 DNA follows: TGTGCCACCAGTGCGACGAGCGGGGGGTCGGAGACCCAGTACTTC. Translated, it gives CATSATSGGSETQYF.

The V gene is TRBV19, the J gene TRBJ2-4, with 9 bases that match TRBD1. Germline assignment: CDR1 LNHDA and CDR2 SQIVND (reference sequence). Trimming took 0 bases from V and 6 from J; bases not matched to a gene: 9. The CDR3 is made up of 17 amino acids. The CDR3 DNA reads as TGTGCCAGTAGTATAGAAACAGGGGGCGCCCCGGGAAACATTCAGTACTTC. This translates into CASSIETGGAPGNIQYF.

The chain combines TRBV5-4 with TRBJ2-4; D may be TRBD1 (5 bases). CDR1 is SGHNT and CDR2 is YYREEE in the germline V gene (reference sequence). This CDR3 has 14 amino acids. The V end lost 4 bases, the J end lost 5 bases, and 13 bases lay between the germline ends. CDR3 in amino acids: CASSPSTVQNIQYF. DNA for the CDR3: TGTGCCAGCAGCCCCTCGACAGTCCAAAACATTCAGTACTTC.

The V call is TRBV5-1, the J call TRBJ1-1; D unresolved. The V gene's germline CDR1 is SGHRS and CDR2 YFSETQ. Trimming left V 5 bases short and J 0 bases short, with 8 bases between. CDR3 size: 13 residues. CDR3 protein: CASSKEMNTEAFF. The CDR3 DNA reads TGCGCCAGCAGTAAGGAGATGAACACTGAAGCTTTCTTT.

The table lists this clone with a few counts. This chain joins TRBV28 and TRBJ1-3, with 7 bases lining up with TRBD1. Germline assignment: CDR1 MDHEN and CDR2 SYDVKM. The CDR3 has 14 residues. V lost 5 bases, J lost 7 bases, and 8 bases stayed unmatched. The CDR3 DNA sequence: TGTGCCAGCAGTCGGACAGGTTCCCGCAACACCATATATTTT. It translates to CASSRTGSRNTIYF.

The V gene is TRBV5-8, the J gene TRBJ1-5, with TRBD1 matching over 7 bases. CDR1 and CDR2 from the germline V gene are SGHTS and YDEGEE. The CDR3 spans 17 residues. V lost 4 bases and J lost 4; bases outside the gene matches: 14. Here the CDR3 DNA reads TGTGCCAGCAGCCCCGGACAGGTCCTTCTAGGGAATCAGCCCCAGCATTTT. Residues: CASSPGQVLLGNQPQHF.

The chain uses TRBV29-1 and TRBJ2-1; 8 positions match TRBD2. The germline V gene encodes CDR1 SQVTM and CDR2 ANQGSEA. This CDR3 comprises 15 residues. V shed 3 bases and J 7 bases; nucleotides not matched to a gene: 11. This CDR3 is CSVESPAGDLNEQFF. The CDR3 DNA follows: TGCAGCGTTGAGTCCCCAGCGGGAGATTTGAATGAGCAGTTCTTC.

The V and J genes are TRBV24-1 and TRBJ1-5; D is possibly TRBD1 (6 bases). The germline CDR1 and CDR2 sequences are KGHDR and SFDVKD. This CDR3 is 12 amino acids long. Trimming removed 11 bases at V and 4 bases at J, with 11 bases between. This chain's CDR3 is CAIRGPNQPQHF. CDR3 nucleotides: TGTGCCATCAGGGGCCCTAATCAGCCCCAGCATTTT.

V and J are TRBV6-5 and TRBJ2-7; TRBD2 is a possible D gene (5 bases). Per germline, CDR1 MNHEY and CDR2 SVGAGI. The CDR3 is 13 amino acids. Trimming removed 4 bases from V and 0 bases from J, with 7 bases in between. The CDR3 loop reads CASSFLASYEQYF. Here the CDR3 DNA reads TGTGCCAGCAGTTTCCTAGCCTCCTACGAGCAGTACTTC.

The CDR3 DNA is TGTGCCAGCCTCGTCCGGCGGGAGGGAGTGCATGAGCAGTTCTTC. It specifies CASLVRREGVHEQFF. The chain links TRBV6-5 to TRBJ2-1; 9 positions agree with TRBD2. The CDR3 is 15 residues long. The germline V gene encodes CDR1 MNHEY and CDR2 SVGAGI. The V gene end was trimmed by 8 bases and the J gene end by 8 bases; junction bases not matched to a gene: 13.

This chain connects TRBV5-6 to TRBJ1-2; 7 bases map to TRBD1. The germline V gene has CDR1 SGHDT and CDR2 YYEEEE. V shed 4 bases, J shed 3 bases, and the junction held 6 bases outside the gene matches. The CDR3 has 14 residues. CDR3 DNA sequence: TGTGCCAGCAGCATAAACAGGGGTGACTATGGCTACACCTTC. Encoded protein: CASSINRGDYGYTF.

The chain is built from TRBV6-1 and TRBJ1-2; 10 bases align to TRBD1. J gave up 3 bases and V 2 bases, and 6 bases lay outside the gene matches. This CDR3 has 16 amino acids. Germline V lookup: CDR1 MNHNS, CDR2 SASEGT. The CDR3, as DNA: TGTGCCAGCAGTGAACCGGGACAGGGGAAGCACTATGGCTACACCTTC. This encodes CASSEPGQGKHYGYTF.

The rearrangement links TRBV25-1 to TRBJ2-1; 15 bases are a match to TRBD2. There are 16 residues in the CDR3. J gave up 9 bases and V 3 bases, and 6 bases lay outside the gene matches. Per the germline V gene, CDR1 is MGHDK and CDR2 is SYGVNS. The CDR3 nucleotides read TGTGCCAGCAGTGATCCCGGACTAGCGGGAGGGCTTGAGCAGTTCTTC. Translated: CASSDPGLAGGLEQFF.

J is TRBJ1-2 and V is TRBV6-5, with D unresolved. Trimming pared 2 bases from V and 8 bases from J, leaving 12 bases between. The CDR3 sequence is 13 residues long. Germline assignment: CDR1 MNHEY and CDR2 SVGAGI. DNA for the CDR3: TGTGCCAGCAGTTACGGTCGGGAGCTGGGCTACACCTTC. This encodes CASSYGRELGYTF.

The chain has TRBV7-2 and TRBJ2-2; D might be TRBD1 (5 bases). Germline V gives CDR1 SGHTA, CDR2 FQGNSA. The CDR3 length is 19 residues. V was pared by 4 bases and J by 6 bases, with 27 bases between. The CDR3 reads CASSSDIMIDGSGAGELFF. The CDR3 coding sequence is TGTGCCAGCAGCTCGGACATCATGATTGATGGGTCCGGCGCCGGGGAGCTGTTTTTT.

This clone was seen a single time. The chain employs TRBV28 and TRBJ1-2; D unclear. Deletions cut 2 bases from V and 3 bases from J, with 7 bases between. The length of the CDR3 is 13 residues. Germline-derived CDR1 and CDR2 are MDHEN and SYDVKM. The CDR3 region is CASSLQLYYGYTF. The DNA of the CDR3 is TGTGCCAGCAGTTTACAACTGTACTATGGCTACACCTTC.

V is TRBV11-2 and J is TRBJ1-2, with D possibly matching TRBD1 (5 bases). CDR1 and CDR2 (germline): SGHAT, FQNNGV. Trimming shortened V by 3 bases and J by 6 bases, and 11 bases separated the two germline ends. The CDR3 is made up of 13 amino acids. In DNA form, the CDR3 reads TGTGCCAGCAGCTTGGGGGGAAGGGATGGCTACACCTTC. Amino acid sequence: CASSLGGRDGYTF.

The J gene is TRBJ1-2, the V gene TRBV2; D possibly corresponds to TRBD1 (5 bases). V was trimmed by 6 bases and J by 6 bases, leaving 14 bases between them. CDR1 is SNHLY and CDR2 is FYNNEI in the germline V gene. The CDR3 extends over 13 amino acids. CDR3 sequence (DNA): TGTGCCAGCAGCGACAGCGTTCTGGATGGCTACACCTTC. Translation gives CASSDSVLDGYTF.

The chain carries TRBV19 and TRBJ2-2; weak D call: TRBD2 (6 bases). The CDR3 is 15 residues long. Germline CDR1 is LNHDA and CDR2 is SQIVND (reference sequence). The ends were cut back, 5 bases at V and 0 bases at J, with 10 bases in the middle. The CDR3 DNA sequence: TGTGCCAGTAGTGGGAGGTTCGCGAACACCGGGGAGCTGTTTTTT. It yields the protein CASSGRFANTGELFF. The full variable domain, in which reference TRBV19 and TRBJ2-2 provide the parts outside the CDR3, is DGGITQSPKYLFRKEGQNVTLSCEQNLNHDAMYWYRQDPGQGLRLIYYSQIVNDFQKGDIAEGYSVSREKKESFPLTVTSAQKNPTAFYLCASSGRFANTGELFFGEGSRLTVL.

J is TRBJ2-1 and V is TRBV19; the D is unclear. The CDR3 is 15 residues long. Germline loops: CDR1 LNHDA, CDR2 SQIVND (reference sequence). Deletions cut 3 bases from V and 5 bases from J, with 14 bases between. The CDR3 here is CASSISGPGNNEQFF. The DNA of the CDR3 is TGTGCCAGTAGTATTTCAGGCCCTGGTAACAATGAGCAGTTCTTC. The entire variable domain, with the rest obtained from reference TRBV19 and TRBJ2-1, is as follows: DGGITQSPKYLFRKEGQNVTLSCEQNLNHDAMYWYRQDPGQGLRLIYYSQIVNDFQKGDIAEGYSVSREKKESFPLTVTSAQKNPTAFYLCASSISGPGNNEQFFGPGTRLTVL.

The chain is built from TRBV5-1 and TRBJ2-7; the D is unclear. Trimming shortened V by 1 base and J by 1 base, and 15 bases separated the two germline ends. CDR1 is SGHRS and CDR2 is YFSETQ in the germline V gene. The CDR3 has 16 residues. The CDR3 loop reads CASSLFEARPSYEQYF. As DNA, the CDR3 is TGCGCCAGCAGCTTGTTTGAGGCGCGCCCGTCCTACGAGCAGTACTTC.

The chain recombines TRBV19 with TRBJ1-2; possibly TRBD1 for D (5 bases). Germline V gives CDR1 LNHDA, CDR2 SQIVND (reference sequence). CDR3 length: 15 residues. With 8 bases removed from V and 8 bases from J, the gap between germline ends came to 24 bases. The CDR3 DNA follows: TGTGCCAGTTCGTCCCAATCGGGGGAAGCTGGCGGCTACACCTTC. The encoded protein is CASSSQSGEAGGYTF.

This clone was detected a few times. This chain connects TRBV19 to TRBJ2-5, with 8 bases lining up with TRBD2. The V and J ends lost 7 bases and 4 bases, in that order; junction bases with no gene match: 8. The CDR3 contains 14 residues. Germline V lookup: CDR1 LNHDA, CDR2 SQIVND (reference sequence). CDR3: CASTTTGRGETQYF. Written as DNA, the CDR3 is TGTGCCAGTACCACGACCGGGAGGGGAGAGACCCAGTACTTC. Supplemented by reference TRBV19 and TRBJ2-5, the full variable domain reads DGGITQSPKYLFRKEGQNVTLSCEQNLNHDAMYWYRQDPGQGLRLIYYSQIVNDFQKGDIAEGYSVSREKKESFPLTVTSAQKNPTAFYLCASTTTGRGETQYFGPGTRLLVL.

CDR3 sequence (DNA): TGTGCCAGCCGTGGGACAGCAATCAATGAGCAGTTCTTC. Encoded protein: CASRGTAINEQFF. The rearrangement joins TRBV28 to TRBJ2-1; 7 bases fit TRBD1. Trimming at V came to 8 bases and at J to 6 bases, leaving 7 bases not matched to a gene. Germline lookup yields CDR1 MDHEN and CDR2 SYDVKM. The CDR3 runs to 13 residues.

This chain uses TRBV19 with TRBJ1-6, with D possibly being TRBD1 (5 bases). V gave up 3 bases and J gave up 7 bases, with 10 bases separating them. CDR1 and CDR2 from the germline V gene are LNHDA and SQIVND (reference sequence). The CDR3 sequence is 14 residues long. The CDR3 DNA follows: TGTGCCAGTAGTATCGGCGGGGGGAATTCACCCCTCCACTTT. It specifies CASSIGGGNSPLHF.